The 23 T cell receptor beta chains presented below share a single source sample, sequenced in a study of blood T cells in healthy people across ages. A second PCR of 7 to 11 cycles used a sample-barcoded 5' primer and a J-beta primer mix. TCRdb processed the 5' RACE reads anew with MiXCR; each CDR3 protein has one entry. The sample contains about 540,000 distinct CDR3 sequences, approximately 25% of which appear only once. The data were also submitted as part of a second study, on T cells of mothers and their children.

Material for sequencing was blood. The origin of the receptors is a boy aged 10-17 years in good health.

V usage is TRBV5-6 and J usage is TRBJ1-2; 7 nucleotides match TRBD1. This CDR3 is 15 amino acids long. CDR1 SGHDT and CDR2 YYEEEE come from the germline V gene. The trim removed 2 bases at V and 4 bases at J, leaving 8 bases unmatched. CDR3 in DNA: TGTGCCAGCAGCTTTGGACAGGTAAAAGGCTATGGCTACACCTTC. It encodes CASSFGQVKGYGYTF.

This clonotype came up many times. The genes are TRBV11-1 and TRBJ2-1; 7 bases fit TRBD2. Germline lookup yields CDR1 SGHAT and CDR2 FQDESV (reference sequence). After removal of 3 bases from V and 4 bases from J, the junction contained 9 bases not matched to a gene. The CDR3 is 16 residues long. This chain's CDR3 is CASSFVSGRGYNEQFF. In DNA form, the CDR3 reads TGTGCCAGCAGCTTCGTATCAGGGAGGGGATACAATGAGCAGTTCTTC.

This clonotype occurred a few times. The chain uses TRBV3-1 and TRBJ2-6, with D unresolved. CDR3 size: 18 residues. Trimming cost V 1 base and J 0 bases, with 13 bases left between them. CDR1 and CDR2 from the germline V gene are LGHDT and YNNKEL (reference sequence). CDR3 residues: CASSQGQSYLSGANVLTF. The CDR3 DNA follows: TGTGCCAGCAGCCAAGGCCAATCCTACCTCTCTGGGGCCAACGTCCTGACTTTC. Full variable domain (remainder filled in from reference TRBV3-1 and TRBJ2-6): DTAVSQTPKYLVTQMGNDKSIKCEQNLGHDTMYWYKQDSKKFLKIMFSYNNKELIINETVPNRFSPKSPDKAHLNLHINSLELGDSAVYFCASSQGQSYLSGANVLTFGAGSRLTVL.

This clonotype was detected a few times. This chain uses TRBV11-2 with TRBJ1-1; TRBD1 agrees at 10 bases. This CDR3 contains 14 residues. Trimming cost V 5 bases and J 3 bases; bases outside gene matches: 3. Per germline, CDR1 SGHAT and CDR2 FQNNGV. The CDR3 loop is CASSIGQGDTEAFF. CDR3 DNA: TGTGCCAGCAGCATCGGACAGGGGGACACTGAAGCTTTCTTT.

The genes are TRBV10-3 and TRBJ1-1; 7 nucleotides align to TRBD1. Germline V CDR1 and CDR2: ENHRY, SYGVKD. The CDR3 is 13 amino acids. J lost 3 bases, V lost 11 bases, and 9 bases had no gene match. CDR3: CASETGYHTEAFF. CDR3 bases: TGTGCCTCTGAGACAGGGTATCACACTGAAGCTTTCTTT.

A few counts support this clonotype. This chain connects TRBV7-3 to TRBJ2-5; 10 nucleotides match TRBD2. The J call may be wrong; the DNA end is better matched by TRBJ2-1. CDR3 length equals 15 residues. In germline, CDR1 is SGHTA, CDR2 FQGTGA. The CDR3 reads CASSSGTSALDEQFF. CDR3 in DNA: TGTGCCAGCAGTTCCGGGACTAGCGCATTGGATGAGCAGTTCTTC.

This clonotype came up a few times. DNA of the CDR3: TGTGCCAGCAGGGGGGACCTGACTCCCTGGCATGAGCAGTTCTTC. This encodes CASRGDLTPWHEQFF. The chain uses TRBV7-2 and TRBJ2-1, with D possibly being TRBD1 or TRBD2 (5 bases each). The germline V gene encodes CDR1 SGHTA and CDR2 FQGNSA. This CDR3 comprises 15 residues. Trimming pared 6 bases from V and 8 bases from J, leaving 20 bases between. Full variable domain (outside the CDR3, taken from reference TRBV7-2 and TRBJ2-1): GAGVSQSPSNKVTEKGKDVELRCDPISGHTALYWYRQSLGQGLEFLIYFQGNSAPDKSGLPSDRFSAERTGGSVSTLTIQRTQQEDSAVYLCASRGDLTPWHEQFFGPGTRLTVL.

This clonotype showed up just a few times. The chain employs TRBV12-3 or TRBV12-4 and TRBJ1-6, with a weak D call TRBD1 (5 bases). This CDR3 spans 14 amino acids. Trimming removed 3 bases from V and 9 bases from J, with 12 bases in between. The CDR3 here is CASSFATRGSPLHF. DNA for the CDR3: TGTGCCAGCAGTTTCGCGACAAGGGGTTCACCCCTCCACTTT.

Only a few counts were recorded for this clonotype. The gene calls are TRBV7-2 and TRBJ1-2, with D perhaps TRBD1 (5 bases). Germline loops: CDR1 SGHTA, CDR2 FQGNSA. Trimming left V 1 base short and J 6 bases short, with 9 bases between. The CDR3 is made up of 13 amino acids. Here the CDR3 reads CASSLVIRDGYTF. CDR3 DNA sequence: TGTGCCAGCAGCTTAGTAATCAGGGATGGCTACACCTTC.

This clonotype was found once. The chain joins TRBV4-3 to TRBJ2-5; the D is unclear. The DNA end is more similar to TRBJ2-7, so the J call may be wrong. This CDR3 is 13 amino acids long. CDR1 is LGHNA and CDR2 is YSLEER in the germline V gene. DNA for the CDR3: TGCGCCAGCAGCCCAACCGTCTCCTACGAGCAGTACTTC. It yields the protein CASSPTVSYEQYF.

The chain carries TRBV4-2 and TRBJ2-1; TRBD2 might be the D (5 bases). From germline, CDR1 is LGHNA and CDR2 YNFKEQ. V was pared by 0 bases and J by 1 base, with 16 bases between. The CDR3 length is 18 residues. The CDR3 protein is CASSQDLLGSASYNEQFF. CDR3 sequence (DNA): TGTGCCAGCAGCCAAGACCTCTTGGGGAGCGCATCCTACAATGAGCAGTTCTTC.

As DNA, the CDR3 is TGTGCCAGCAGCTCGACCCACGTGGACTTGATCAATGAGCAGTTCTTC. Translated, it gives CASSSTHVDLINEQFF. The rearrangement links TRBV7-3 to TRBJ2-1; weak D call: TRBD2 (5 bases). The V gene's germline CDR1 is SGHTA and CDR2 FQGTGA. V was pared by 4 bases and J by 6 bases, with 19 bases between. The CDR3 loop spans 16 amino acids.

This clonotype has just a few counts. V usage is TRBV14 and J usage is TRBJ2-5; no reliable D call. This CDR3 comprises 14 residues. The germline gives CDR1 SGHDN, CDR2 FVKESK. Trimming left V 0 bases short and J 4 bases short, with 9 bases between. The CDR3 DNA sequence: TGTGCCAGCAGCCAAGATACATCTTTAGAGACCCAGTACTTC. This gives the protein CASSQDTSLETQYF.

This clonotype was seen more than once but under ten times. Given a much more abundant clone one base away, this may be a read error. CDR3 residues: CASSLEGYGHTF. As DNA, the CDR3 is TGTGCCAGCAGTTTAGAAGGGTACGGCCACACCTTC. J is TRBJ1-2 and V is TRBV6-6; the D is unclear. The V end lost 4 bases, the J end lost 12 bases, and 15 bases lay between the germline ends. Looked up from germline, CDR1 is MNHNY and CDR2 is SVGAGI (reference sequence). The CDR3 covers 12 residues.

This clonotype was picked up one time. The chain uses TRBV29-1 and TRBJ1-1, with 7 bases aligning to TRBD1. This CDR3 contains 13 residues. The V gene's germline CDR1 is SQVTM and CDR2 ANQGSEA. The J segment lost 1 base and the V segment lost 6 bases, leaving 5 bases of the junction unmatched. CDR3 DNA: TGCAGCGTCCGCCAGGGGGGGAACACTGAAGCTTTCTTT. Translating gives CSVRQGGNTEAFF.

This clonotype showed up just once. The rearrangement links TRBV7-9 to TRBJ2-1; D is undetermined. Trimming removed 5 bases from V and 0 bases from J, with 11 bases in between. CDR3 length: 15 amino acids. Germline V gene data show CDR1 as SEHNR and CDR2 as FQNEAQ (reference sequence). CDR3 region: CASSPDTFSYNEQFF. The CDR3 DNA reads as TGTGCCAGCAGCCCTGACACGTTCTCCTACAATGAGCAGTTCTTC. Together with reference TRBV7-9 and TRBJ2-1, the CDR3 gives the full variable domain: DTGVSQNPRHKITKRGQNVTFRCDPISEHNRLYWYRQTLGQGPEFLTYFQNEAQLEKSRLLSDRFSAERPKGSFSTLEIQRTEQGDSAMYLCASSPDTFSYNEQFFGPGTRLTVL.

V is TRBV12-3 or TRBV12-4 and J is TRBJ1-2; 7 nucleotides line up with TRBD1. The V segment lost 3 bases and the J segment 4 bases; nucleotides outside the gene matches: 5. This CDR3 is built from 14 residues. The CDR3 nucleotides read TGTGCCAGCAGTTTGCAGGGGGTTCCCTATGGCTACACCTTC. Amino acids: CASSLQGVPYGYTF.

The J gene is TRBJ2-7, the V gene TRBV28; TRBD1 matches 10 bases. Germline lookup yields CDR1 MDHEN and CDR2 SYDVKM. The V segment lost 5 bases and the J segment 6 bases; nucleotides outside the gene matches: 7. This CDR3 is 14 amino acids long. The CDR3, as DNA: TGTGCCAGCAGTCCAATAGACAGGGGGCTCGAGCAGTACTTC. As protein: CASSPIDRGLEQYF.

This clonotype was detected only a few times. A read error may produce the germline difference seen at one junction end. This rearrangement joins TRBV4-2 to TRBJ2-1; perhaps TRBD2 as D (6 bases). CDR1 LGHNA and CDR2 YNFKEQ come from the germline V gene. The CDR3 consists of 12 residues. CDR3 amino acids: CASSPGLPERTF. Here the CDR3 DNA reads TGTGCCAGCAGCCCGGGACTCCCCGAAAGGACCTTC.

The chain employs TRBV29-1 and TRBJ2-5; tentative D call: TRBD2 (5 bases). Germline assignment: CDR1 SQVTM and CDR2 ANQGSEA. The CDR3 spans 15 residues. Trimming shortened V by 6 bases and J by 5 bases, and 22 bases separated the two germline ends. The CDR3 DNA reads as TGCAGCGTCAGAGAAAGCGGAGGCGGAACGGAGACCCAGTACTTC. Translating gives CSVRESGGGTETQYF.

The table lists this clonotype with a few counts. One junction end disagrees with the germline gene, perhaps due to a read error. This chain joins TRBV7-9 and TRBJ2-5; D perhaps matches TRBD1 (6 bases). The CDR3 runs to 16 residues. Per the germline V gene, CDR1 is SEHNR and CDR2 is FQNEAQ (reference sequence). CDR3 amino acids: CASSPSTGPLQETQYF. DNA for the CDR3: TGTGCCAGCAGCCCCTCGACAGGTCCTCTCCAAGAGACCCAATACTTC.

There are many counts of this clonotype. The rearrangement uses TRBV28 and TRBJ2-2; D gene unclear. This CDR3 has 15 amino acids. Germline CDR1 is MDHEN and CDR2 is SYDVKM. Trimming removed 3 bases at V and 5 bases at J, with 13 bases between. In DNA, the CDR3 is TGTGCCAGCAGTTTTCCCGGATCCTTAACCGGGGAGCTGTTTTTT. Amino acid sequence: CASSFPGSLTGELFF.

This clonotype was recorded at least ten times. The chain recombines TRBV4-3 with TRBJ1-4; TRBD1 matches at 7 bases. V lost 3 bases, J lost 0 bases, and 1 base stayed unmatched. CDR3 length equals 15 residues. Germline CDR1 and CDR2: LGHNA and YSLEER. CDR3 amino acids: CASSQGTATNEKLFF. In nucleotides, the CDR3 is TGCGCCAGCAGCCAGGGGACAGCAACTAATGAAAAACTGTTTTTT.